This T cell receptor beta chain emerged from a study of T cells in Graves' hyperthyroidism and ophthalmopathy. The CDR3 regions of TCR beta were amplified from RNA transcripts. The HTBI primer set served for first-round RT-PCR of the TCR CDR3. MiXCR, applied by TCRdb to the multiplex PCR reads, yields one record per CDR3 protein. The repertoire consists of around 700,000 distinct CDR3 sequences, with about 35% occurring once and the leading ten covering around 31%. As for this clonotype: Its specificity is unknown.

General observations from the study: The blood repertoire included most of the expanded thyroid clonotypes above 0.001.

Researchers barred patients who had uncontrolled infection, other autoimmune disease, pregnancy or lactation. Every diagnosis used clinical symptoms, serum thyroxine and TRAb, thyroid ultrasound and orbital computed tomography. The authors obtained PBMCs from roughly 9.7 ml of fresh peripheral blood. The sequencing input was blood. The receptor's source is a woman in her forties with Graves' hyperthyroidism.

CDR3 nucleotides: TGTGCCATCACCAATAGGGAGGGAGAGACCCAGTACTTC. It encodes CAITNREGETQYF. The chain employs TRBV10-3 and TRBJ2-5; TRBD2 agrees at 7 bases. CDR1 and CDR2 (germline): ENHRY, SYGVKD. The CDR3 runs 13 residues. Trimming removed 7 bases from V and 4 bases from J; junction bases left unmatched: 6.